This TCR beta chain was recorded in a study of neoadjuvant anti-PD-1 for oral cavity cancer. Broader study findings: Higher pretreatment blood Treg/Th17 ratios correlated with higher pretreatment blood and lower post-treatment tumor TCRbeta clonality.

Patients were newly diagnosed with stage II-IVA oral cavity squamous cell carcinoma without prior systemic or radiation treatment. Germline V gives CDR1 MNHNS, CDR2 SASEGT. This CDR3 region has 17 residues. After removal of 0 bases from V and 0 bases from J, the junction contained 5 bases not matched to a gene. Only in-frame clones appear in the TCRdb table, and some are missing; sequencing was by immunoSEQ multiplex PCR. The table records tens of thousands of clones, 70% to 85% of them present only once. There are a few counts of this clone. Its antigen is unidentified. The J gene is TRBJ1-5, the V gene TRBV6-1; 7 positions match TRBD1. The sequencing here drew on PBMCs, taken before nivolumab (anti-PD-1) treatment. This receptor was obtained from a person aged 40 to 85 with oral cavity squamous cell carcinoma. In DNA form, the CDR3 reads TGTGCCAGCAGTGAAGCGCCGGGACAGTATAGCAATCAGCCCCAGCATTTT. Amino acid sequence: CASSEAPGQYSNQPQHF.